Listed below are T cell receptor beta chains from one sample, sequenced in a study of T cell responses to AZD1222 COVID-19 vaccine. Assay used: immunoSEQ multiplex PCR; TCRdb lists only in-frame clones, some missing. The data contain 150,000 to 200,000 clones, 80% to 95% of them singletons. The starting material was peripheral blood, obtained 28 days after the second AZD1222 dose. The receptor source for this set is an adult who received the AZD1222 COVID-19 vaccine. Both conserved end residues are part of each CDR3. The D gene is left open where the match is weak. Clone size is stated in some rows and not others, as once, few, many or a class when expanded.

TRBJ1-2,TRBV27,-,-,CASSSLISFNYGYTF,TGTGCCAGCAGTTCCCTGATCAGTTTTAACTATGGCTACACCTTC
TRBJ2-7,TRBV27,-,TRBD1,CASRLTPPTGTAYEQYF,TGTGCCAGCCGCCTCACCCCCCCGACAGGGACGGCCTACGAGCAGTACTTC
TRBJ2-3,TRBV7-2,once,-,CASSPQGFGADTQYF,TGTGCCAGCAGCCCCCAGGGGTTTGGCGCAGATACGCAGTATTTT
TRBJ2-7,TRBV7-8,once,TRBD2,CASSPLPSGTYEQYF,TGTGCCAGCAGCCCACTCCCTAGCGGGACCTACGAGCAGTACTTC
TRBJ1-1,TRBV6-2/TRBV6-3,-,-,CASSYEGPKTEAFF,TGTGCCAGCAGTTACGAGGGTCCGAAAACTGAAGCTTTCTTT
TRBJ2-1,TRBV12-3/TRBV12-4,few,-,CASSLIKRPFF,TGTGCCAGCAGTTTAATAAAGCGGCCGTTCTTC
TRBJ2-7,TRBV6-6,-,-,CASSLVVGPSYEQYF,TGTGCCAGCAGTTTGGTGGTGGGGCCGTCCTACGAGCAGTACTTC
TRBJ2-1,TRBV6-1,-,TRBD2,CASSALTSGSSSSYNGQFF,TGTGCCAGCAGTGCTTTGACTAGCGGGTCTTCGAGCTCCTACAATGGGCAGTTCTTC
TRBJ2-2,TRBV4-3,-,-,CASSGELGNTGELFF,TGCGCCAGCAGCGGGGAGCTTGGGAACACCGGGGAGCTGTTTTTT
TRBJ2-7,TRBV10-2,-,TRBD1,CASSLGQTYEQYF,TGCGCCAGCAGCTTGGGACAGACCTACGAGCAGTACTTC
TRBJ1-3,TRBV7-9,-,-,CASSSQGGVGNTIYF,TGTGCCAGCAGCTCACAAGGGGGTGTCGGAAACACCATATATTTT
TRBJ2-5,TRBV7-2,-,-,CASSSLAYQETQYF,TGTGCCAGCAGCTCCCTAGCCTATCAAGAGACCCAGTACTTC
TRBJ1-5,TRBV27,-,-,CASSLFQGLGQPQHF,TGTGCCAGCAGTTTATTTCAGGGGTTGGGGCAGCCCCAGCATTTT
TRBJ1-1,TRBV28,-,TRBD1,CASPGGTEKANTEAFF,TGTGCCAGCCCGGGGGGGACAGAAAAAGCGAACACTGAAGCTTTCTTT
TRBJ2-7,TRBV10-3,-,TRBD2,CATETSGDYEQYF,TGTGCCACCGAGACTAGCGGGGACTACGAGCAGTACTTC
TRBJ2-5,TRBV5-1,-,-,CASSTLPQETQYF,TGCGCCAGCAGCACACTACCCCAAGAGACCCAGTACTTC
TRBJ1-3,TRBV18,-,TRBD1,CASSPSGTGNSGNTIYF,TGTGCCAGCTCACCGAGCGGGACAGGCAACTCTGGAAACACCATATATTTT
TRBJ2-3,TRBV7-2,-,-,CASRGGSLRGDTQYF,TGTGCCAGCAGAGGAGGAAGTCTCAGGGGAGATACGCAGTATTTT
TRBJ2-1,TRBV6-2/TRBV6-3,-,-,CASSTASQLYNEQFF,TGTGCCAGCAGTACTGCTAGCCAACTTTACAATGAGCAGTTCTTC
TRBJ1-4,TRBV7-9,few,-,CASKHGVLGEKLFF,TGTGCCAGCAAACACGGGGTTCTGGGTGAAAAACTGTTTTTT
TRBJ1-1,TRBV25-1,-,-,CASSEWGLGTEAFF,TGTGCCAGCAGTGAATGGGGGCTAGGCACTGAAGCTTTCTTT
TRBJ1-6,TRBV7-3,-,-,CASSLQGSGSPLHF,TGTGCCAGCAGCTTACAGGGATCTGGTTCACCCCTCCACTTT
TRBJ2-5,TRBV4-2,-,-,CASSPIGETQYF,TGTGCCAGCAGCCCTATCGGGGAGACCCAGTACTTC
TRBJ2-7,TRBV6-5,-,TRBD1,CASSYSRDRVNYEQYF,TGTGCCAGCAGTTACTCGAGGGACAGGGTGAACTACGAGCAGTACTTC
TRBJ2-7,TRBV27,-,TRBD2,CASSPFSSGYYEQYF,TGTGCCAGCAGCCCTTTTTCTAGCGGGTACTACGAGCAGTACTTC
TRBJ1-6,TRBV3-1/TRBV3-2,-,-,CASSQEFGRSLPNSPLHF,TGTGCCAGCAGCCAAGAATTCGGACGCAGCCTGCCGAATTCACCCCTCCACTTT
TRBJ1-4,TRBV5-4,-,-,CASSLGGGNEKLFF,TGTGCCAGCAGCTTGGGGGGTGGGAATGAAAAACTGTTTTTT
TRBJ2-7,TRBV6-4,-,-,CASSEGQGSSYEQYF,TGTGCCAGCAGTGAAGGGCAGGGTAGCTCCTACGAGCAGTACTTC
TRBJ1-2,TRBV6-5,-,-,CASSYSLQGYNYGYTF,TGTGCCAGCAGTTACTCTTTGCAGGGCTATAACTATGGCTACACCTTC
TRBJ1-5,TRBV6-6,-,-,CASSYLGKSNQPQHF,TGTGCCAGCAGTTACCTAGGGAAAAGCAATCAGCCCCAGCATTTT
TRBJ2-6,TRBV28,-,-,CASTPTGANVLTF,TGTGCCAGCACCCCGACTGGGGCCAACGTCCTGACTTTC
TRBJ1-4,TRBV7-2,-,TRBD1,CASSFDTGTGSEKLFF,TGTGCCAGCAGCTTCGACACCGGGACAGGGAGTGAAAAACTGTTTTTT
TRBJ1-5,TRBV6-5,-,-,CASSPGQVGNQPQHF,TGTGCCAGCAGCCCCGGACAAGTAGGCAATCAGCCCCAGCATTTT
TRBJ1-1,TRBV11-2,-,-,CASSLSRQPNTEAFF,TGTGCCAGCAGCTTATCAAGACAGCCGAACACTGAAGCTTTCTTT
TRBJ1-1,TRBV7-8,-,-,CASSSSRAVNTEAFF,TGTGCCAGCAGCTCGAGCAGGGCAGTGAACACTGAAGCTTTCTTT
TRBJ1-2,TRBV25-1,-,-,CASSEFRFGYGYTF,TGTGCCAGCAGTGAATTCCGTTTCGGCTATGGCTACACCTTC
TRBJ2-1,TRBV12-2,-,-,CASRLAGTSGYNEQFF,TGTGCAAGTCGCTTGGCCGGGACTAGCGGTTACAATGAGCAGTTCTTC
TRBJ1-2,TRBV7-3,-,TRBD1,CASSQTPGTGDGYTF,TGTGCCAGCAGCCAAACCCCCGGGACAGGGGACGGCTACACCTTC
TRBJ1-5,TRBV6-5,once,-,CASTPGGYNQPQHF,TGTGCCAGCACCCCGGGGGGCTACAATCAGCCCCAGCATTTT
TRBJ2-1,TRBV7-2,-,TRBD2,CASSLGGSGGNEQFF,TGTGCCAGCAGCTTAGGGGGTAGCGGGGGTAATGAGCAGTTCTTC
TRBJ1-4,TRBV5-5,-,-,CASSLPVLGFDSEKLFF,TGTGCCAGCAGCTTGCCGGTCCTCGGGTTTGATTCGGAAAAACTGTTTTTT
TRBJ2-3,TRBV29-1,-,TRBD1,CSAGQPQVTDTQYF,TGCAGCGCGGGACAGCCCCAAGTCACAGATACGCAGTATTTT
TRBJ1-5,TRBV27,-,-,CASSFSGHGYRSQPQHF,TGTGCCAGCAGTTTTTCGGGGCATGGGTATAGGAGTCAGCCCCAGCATTTT
TRBJ1-4,TRBV6-5,-,TRBD1,CASTWTGVNEKLFF,TGTGCCAGCACCTGGACAGGAGTTAATGAAAAACTGTTTTTT
TRBJ2-3,TRBV4-2,-,TRBD1,CASRMDRFTDTQYF,TGTGCCAGCAGAATGGACAGGTTCACAGATACGCAGTATTTT
TRBJ2-3,TRBV11-2,-,TRBD2,CASSLVGGGPDTQYF,TGTGCCAGCAGCTTAGTTGGCGGGGGACCAGATACGCAGTATTTT
TRBJ2-1,TRBV20-1,-,TRBD2,CSASPTSGRGNEQFF,TGCAGTGCTAGTCCCACTAGCGGGAGGGGGAATGAGCAGTTCTTC
TRBJ2-7,TRBV20-1,-,-,CSARDRQVAYF,TGCAGTGCTAGAGATAGACAGGTAGCTTACTTC